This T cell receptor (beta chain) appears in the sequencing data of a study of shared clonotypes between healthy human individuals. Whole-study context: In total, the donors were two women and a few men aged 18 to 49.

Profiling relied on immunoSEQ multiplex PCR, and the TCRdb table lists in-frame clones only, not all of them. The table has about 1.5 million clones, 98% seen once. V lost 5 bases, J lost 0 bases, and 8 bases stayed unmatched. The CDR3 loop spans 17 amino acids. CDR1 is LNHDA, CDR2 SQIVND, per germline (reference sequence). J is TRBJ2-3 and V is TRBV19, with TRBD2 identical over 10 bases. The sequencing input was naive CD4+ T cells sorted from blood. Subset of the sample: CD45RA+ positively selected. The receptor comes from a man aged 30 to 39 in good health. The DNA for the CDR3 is TGTGCCAGTAGTCCAAGACTAGCGGGCGCTAGCACAGATACGCAGTATTTT. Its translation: CASSPRLAGASTDTQYF.